This TCR beta chain was captured in a study of T cells in Graves' hyperthyroidism and ophthalmopathy. A lack of ophthalmopathy progression within 18 months defined stable Graves' hyperthyroidism. Newly diagnosed hyperthyroidism patients aged 18 to 65 years had disease lasting under 2 months. Reasons for excluding patients were uncontrolled infection, other autoimmune disease, pregnancy or lactation. The authors took PBMCs from 8.5 to 10 ml fresh peripheral blood. Researchers took RNA transcripts and amplified the TCR beta CDR3 regions from them. HTBI primers were employed in a first-round RT-PCR of the TCR CDR3. TCRdb passed the multiplex PCR reads through MiXCR, listing each CDR3 protein once. This table has about 620,000 distinct CDR3 sequences, 15% to 20% appearing once. This clonotype has a count of ten or more. CDR1 SGHDN and CDR2 FVKESK come from the germline V gene. There are 13 residues in the CDR3. V was pared by 0 bases and J by 4 bases, with 6 bases between.

Specimen: blood. J is TRBJ1-1 and V is TRBV14; the D is unclear. The clonotype comes from a woman aged 30 to 39 with Graves' hyperthyroidism. The CDR3 region has the DNA TGTGCCAGCAGCCAAGATTTCACCACTGAAGCTTTCTTT. Its translation is CASSQDFTTEAFF.